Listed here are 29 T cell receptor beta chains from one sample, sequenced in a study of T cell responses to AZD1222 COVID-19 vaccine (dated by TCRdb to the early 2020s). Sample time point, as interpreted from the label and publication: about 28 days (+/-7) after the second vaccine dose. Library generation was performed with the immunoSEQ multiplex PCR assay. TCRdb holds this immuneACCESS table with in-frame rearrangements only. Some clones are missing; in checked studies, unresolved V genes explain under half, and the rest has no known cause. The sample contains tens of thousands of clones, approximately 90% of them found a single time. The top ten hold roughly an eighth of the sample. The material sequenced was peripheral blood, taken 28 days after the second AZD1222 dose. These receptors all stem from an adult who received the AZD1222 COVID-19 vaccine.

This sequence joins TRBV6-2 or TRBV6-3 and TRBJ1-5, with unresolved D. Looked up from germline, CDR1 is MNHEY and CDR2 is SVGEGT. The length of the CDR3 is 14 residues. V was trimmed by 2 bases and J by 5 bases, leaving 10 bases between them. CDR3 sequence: CASSYAERYQPQHF. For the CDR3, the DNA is TGTGCCAGCAGTTACGCAGAGAGATATCAGCCCCAGCATTTT.

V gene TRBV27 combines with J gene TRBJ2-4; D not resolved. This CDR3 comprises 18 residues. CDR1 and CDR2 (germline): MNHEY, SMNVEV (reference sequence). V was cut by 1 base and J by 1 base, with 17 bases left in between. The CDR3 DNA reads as TGTGCCAGCAGTTTATATACCCCCTTACCCTTTGCCAAAAACATTCAGTACTTC. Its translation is CASSLYTPLPFAKNIQYF.

CDR3 sequence (DNA): TGTGCCAGCAGTTACCTCGGACAGGGCCCCGGGGAGCTGTTTTTT. This codes for CASSYLGQGPGELFF. J is TRBJ2-2 and V is TRBV6-6, with 8 bases lining up with TRBD1. The CDR3 loop spans 15 amino acids. J gave up 6 bases and V 2 bases, and 5 bases lay outside the gene matches. The germline V gene has CDR1 MNHNY and CDR2 SVGAGI (reference sequence).

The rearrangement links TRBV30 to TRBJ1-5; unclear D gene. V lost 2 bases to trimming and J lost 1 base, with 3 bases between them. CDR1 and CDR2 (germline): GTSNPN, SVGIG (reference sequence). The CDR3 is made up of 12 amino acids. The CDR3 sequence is CAWSNSNQPQHF. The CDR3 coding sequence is TGTGCCTGGAGTAACAGCAATCAGCCCCAGCATTTT.

The CDR3, as DNA: TGTGCCAGCAGCTCCACGACAGTCGGTGAGCAGTTCTTC. Its translation is CASSSTTVGEQFF. The chain has TRBV7-6 and TRBJ2-1, with D tentatively TRBD1 (5 bases). CDR1 is SGHVS, CDR2 FNYEAQ, per germline. This CDR3 spans 13 amino acids. Trimming pared 4 bases from V and 9 bases from J, leaving 13 bases between.

The CDR3 sequence is CASSSNRDGPSNQPQHF. CDR3 in DNA: TGTGCCAGCAGTTCAAACCGGGACGGACCATCCAATCAGCCCCAGCATTTT. The V gene is TRBV6-2 or TRBV6-3, the J gene TRBJ1-5, with TRBD1 as a possible D gene (5 bases). Deletions cut 4 bases from V and 3 bases from J, with 19 bases between. The length of the CDR3 is 17 residues. Germline V lookup: CDR1 MNHEY, CDR2 SVGEGT.

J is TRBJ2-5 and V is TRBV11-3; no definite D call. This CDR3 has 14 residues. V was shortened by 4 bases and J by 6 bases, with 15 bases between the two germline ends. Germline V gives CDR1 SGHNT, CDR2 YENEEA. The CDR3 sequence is CASSSSPGGQTQYF. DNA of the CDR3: TGTGCCAGCAGCTCCTCCCCGGGTGGACAGACCCAGTACTTC.

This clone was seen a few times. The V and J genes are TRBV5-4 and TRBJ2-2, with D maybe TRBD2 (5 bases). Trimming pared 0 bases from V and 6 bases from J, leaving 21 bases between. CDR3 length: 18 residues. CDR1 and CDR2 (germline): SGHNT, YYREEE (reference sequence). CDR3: CASSLDKLGLSGSGELFF. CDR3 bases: TGTGCCAGCAGCTTGGACAAACTTGGTTTGAGCGGCTCCGGGGAGCTGTTTTTT.

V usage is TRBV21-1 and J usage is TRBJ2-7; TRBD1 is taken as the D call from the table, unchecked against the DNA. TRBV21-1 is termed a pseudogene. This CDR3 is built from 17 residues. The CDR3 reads CASSKNVRDSLTYEQYF. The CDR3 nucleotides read TGTGCCAGCAGCAAGAACGTAAGGGACAGTTTAACCTACGAGCAGTACTTC.

The CDR3 coding sequence is TGTGCCAGCAGCTTAGCGGCGTCTAGCGGGGGGGGAGATACGCAGTATTTT. Translation: CASSLAASSGGGDTQYF. The chain recombines TRBV13 with TRBJ2-3; 12 bases match TRBD2. J lost 5 bases, V lost 1 base, and 7 bases had no gene match. The CDR3 is 17 amino acids. Germline CDR1 is PRHDT and CDR2 is FYEKMQ (reference sequence).

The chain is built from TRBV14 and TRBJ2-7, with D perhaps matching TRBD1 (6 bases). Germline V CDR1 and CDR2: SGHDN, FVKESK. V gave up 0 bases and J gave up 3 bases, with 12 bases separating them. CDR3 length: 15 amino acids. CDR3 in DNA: TGTGCCAGCAGCCAAGATACAGGGTCGGTCTACGAGCAGTACTTC. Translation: CASSQDTGSVYEQYF. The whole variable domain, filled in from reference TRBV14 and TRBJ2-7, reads EAGVTQFPSHSVIEKGQTVTLRCDPISGHDNLYWYRRVMGKEIKFLLHFVKESKQDESGMPNNRFLAERTGGTYSTLKVQPAELEDSGVYFCASSQDTGSVYEQYFGPGTRLTVT.

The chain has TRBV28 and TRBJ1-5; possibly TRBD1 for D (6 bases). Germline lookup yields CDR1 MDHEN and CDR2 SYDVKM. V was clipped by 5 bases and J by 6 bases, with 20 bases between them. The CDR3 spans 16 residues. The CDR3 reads CASSPIPAGALQPQHF. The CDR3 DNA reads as TGTGCCAGCAGTCCTATCCCCGCGGGGGCCCTTCAGCCCCAGCATTTT. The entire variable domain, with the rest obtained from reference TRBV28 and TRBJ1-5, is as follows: DVKVTQSSRYLVKRTGEKVFLECVQDMDHENMFWYRQDPGLGLRLIYFSYDVKMKEKGDIPEGYSVSREKKERFSLILESASTNQTSMYLCASSPIPAGALQPQHFGDGTRLSIL.

Written as DNA, the CDR3 is TGTGCCAGCAGCCCCGGACTAGCGGGGGGGGATACGCAGTATTTT. Its translation is CASSPGLAGGDTQYF. The J gene is TRBJ2-3, the V gene TRBV14, with 15 bases lining up with TRBD2. The CDR3 sequence is 15 residues long. After removal of 4 bases from V and 6 bases from J, the junction contained 2 bases not matched to a gene. Germline V gives CDR1 SGHDN, CDR2 FVKESK.

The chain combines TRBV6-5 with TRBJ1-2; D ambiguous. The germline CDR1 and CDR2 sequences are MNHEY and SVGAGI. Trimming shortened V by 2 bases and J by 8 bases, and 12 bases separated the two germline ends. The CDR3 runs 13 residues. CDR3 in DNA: TGTGCCAGCAGTTACGGTGGACGAGACGGCTACACCTTC. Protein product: CASSYGGRDGYTF.

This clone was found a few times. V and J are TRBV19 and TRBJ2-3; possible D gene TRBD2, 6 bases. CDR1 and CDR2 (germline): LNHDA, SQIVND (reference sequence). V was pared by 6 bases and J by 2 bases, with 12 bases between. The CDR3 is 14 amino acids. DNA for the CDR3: TGTGCCAGTAGAAATCGGGGGACCACAGATACGCAGTATTTT. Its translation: CASRNRGTTDTQYF.

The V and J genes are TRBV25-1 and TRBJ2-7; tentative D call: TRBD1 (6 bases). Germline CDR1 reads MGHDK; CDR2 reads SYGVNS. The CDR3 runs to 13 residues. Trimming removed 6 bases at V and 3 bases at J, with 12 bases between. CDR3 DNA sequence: TGTGCCAGCAGCCTAGGACAGCACTACGAGCAGTACTTC. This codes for CASSLGQHYEQYF.

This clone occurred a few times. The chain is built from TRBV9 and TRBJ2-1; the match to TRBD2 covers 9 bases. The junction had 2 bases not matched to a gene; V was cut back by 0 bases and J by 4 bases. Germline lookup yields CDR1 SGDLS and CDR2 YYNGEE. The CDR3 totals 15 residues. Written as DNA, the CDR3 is TGTGCCAGCAGCGTAGCTAGCGGGACTTACAATGAGCAGTTCTTC. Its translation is CASSVASGTYNEQFF.

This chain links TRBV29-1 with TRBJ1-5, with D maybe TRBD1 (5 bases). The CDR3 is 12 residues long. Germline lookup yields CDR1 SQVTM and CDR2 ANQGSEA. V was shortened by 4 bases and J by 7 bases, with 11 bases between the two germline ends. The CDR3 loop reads CSVGGGRQPQHF. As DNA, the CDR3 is TGCAGCGTTGGGGGGGGACGGCAGCCCCAGCATTTT. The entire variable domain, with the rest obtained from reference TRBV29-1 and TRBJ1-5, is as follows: SAVISQKPSRDICQRGTSLTIQCQVDSQVTMMFWYRQQPGQSLTLIATANQGSEATYESGFVIDKFPISRPNLTFSTLTVSNMSPEDSSIYLCSVGGGRQPQHFGDGTRLSIL.

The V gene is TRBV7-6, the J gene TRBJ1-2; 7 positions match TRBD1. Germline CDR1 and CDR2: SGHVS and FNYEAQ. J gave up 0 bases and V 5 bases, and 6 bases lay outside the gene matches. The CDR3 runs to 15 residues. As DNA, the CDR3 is TGTGCCAGCAGCACCGGGACAGTTACTAACTATGGCTACACCTTC. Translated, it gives CASSTGTVTNYGYTF. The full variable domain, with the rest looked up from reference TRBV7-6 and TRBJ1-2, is GAGVSQSPRYKVTKRGQDVALRCDPISGHVSLYWYRQALGQGPEFLTYFNYEAQQDKSGLPNDRFSAERPEGSISTLTIQRTEQRDSAMYRCASSTGTVTNYGYTFGSGTRLTVV.

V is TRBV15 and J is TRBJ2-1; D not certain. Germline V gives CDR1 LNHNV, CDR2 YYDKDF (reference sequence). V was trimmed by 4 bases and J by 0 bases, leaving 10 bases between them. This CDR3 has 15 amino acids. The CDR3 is CATSNRYGSYNEQFF. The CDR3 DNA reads TGTGCCACCAGCAACCGATACGGCTCCTACAATGAGCAGTTCTTC.

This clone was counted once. The CDR3 loop reads CASSVDGRETQYF. CDR3 DNA sequence: TGTGCCAGCAGCGTAGACGGACGAGAGACCCAGTACTTC. The rearrangement links TRBV9 to TRBJ2-5; D gene unclear. This CDR3 is built from 13 residues. CDR1 and CDR2 from the germline V gene are SGDLS and YYNGEE. V was pared by 0 bases and J by 4 bases, with 7 bases between.

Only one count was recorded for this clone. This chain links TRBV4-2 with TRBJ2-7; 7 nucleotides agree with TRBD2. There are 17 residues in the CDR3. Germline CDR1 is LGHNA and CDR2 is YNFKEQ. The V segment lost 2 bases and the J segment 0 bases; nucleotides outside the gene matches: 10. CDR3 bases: TGTGCCAGCAGCCAACGAAGGCGAGCGGGAACCTCCTACGAGCAGTACTTC. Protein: CASSQRRRAGTSYEQYF.

The CDR3 DNA reads TGTGCCAGCGGGTTGGGTGGAAACGGCAATCAGCCCCAGCATTTT. It yields the protein CASGLGGNGNQPQHF. The chain has TRBV7-9 and TRBJ1-5; no firm D call. The V gene's germline CDR1 is SEHNR and CDR2 FQNEAQ (reference sequence). The CDR3 is 15 amino acids. V shed 8 bases and J shed 2 bases, with 16 bases lying between them.

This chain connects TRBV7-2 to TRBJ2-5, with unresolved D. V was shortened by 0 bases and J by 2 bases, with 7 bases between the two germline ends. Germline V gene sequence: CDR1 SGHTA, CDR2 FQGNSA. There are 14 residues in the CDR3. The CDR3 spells CASSLAGTQETQYF. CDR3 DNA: TGTGCCAGCAGCTTAGCTGGCACGCAAGAGACCCAGTACTTC.

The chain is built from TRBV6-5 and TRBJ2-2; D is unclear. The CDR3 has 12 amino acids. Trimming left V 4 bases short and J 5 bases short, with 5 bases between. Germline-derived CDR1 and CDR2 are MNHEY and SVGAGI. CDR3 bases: TGTGCCAGCAGTTTCCCGACCGGGGAGCTGTTTTTT. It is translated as CASSFPTGELFF.

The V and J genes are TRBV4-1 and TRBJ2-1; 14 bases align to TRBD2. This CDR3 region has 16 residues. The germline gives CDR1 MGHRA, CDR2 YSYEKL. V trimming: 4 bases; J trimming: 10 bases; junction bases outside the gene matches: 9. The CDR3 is CASSLPGLAGVGEQFF. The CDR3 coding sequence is TGCGCCAGCAGCCTCCCGGGACTAGCGGGAGTAGGAGAGCAGTTCTTC.

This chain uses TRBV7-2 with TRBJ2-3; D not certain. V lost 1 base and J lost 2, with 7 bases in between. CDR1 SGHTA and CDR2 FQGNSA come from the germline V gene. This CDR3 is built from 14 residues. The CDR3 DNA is TGTGCCAGCAGCTTAGATGCCAACACAGATACGCAGTATTTT. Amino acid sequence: CASSLDANTDTQYF.

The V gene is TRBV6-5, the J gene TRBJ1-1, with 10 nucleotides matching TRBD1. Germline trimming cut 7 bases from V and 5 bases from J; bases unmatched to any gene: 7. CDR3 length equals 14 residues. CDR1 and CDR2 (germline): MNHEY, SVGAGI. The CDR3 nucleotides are TGTGCCAGCACGGCGGACAGGGGGAGGACTGAAGCTTTCTTT. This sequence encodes CASTADRGRTEAFF.

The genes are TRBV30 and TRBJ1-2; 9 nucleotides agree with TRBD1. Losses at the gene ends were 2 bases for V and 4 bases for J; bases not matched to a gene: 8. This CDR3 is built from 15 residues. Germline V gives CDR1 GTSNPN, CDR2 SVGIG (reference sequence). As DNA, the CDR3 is TGTGCCTGGAGTAGAGACAGGGGGGGCAGCTATGGCTACACCTTC. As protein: CAWSRDRGGSYGYTF.